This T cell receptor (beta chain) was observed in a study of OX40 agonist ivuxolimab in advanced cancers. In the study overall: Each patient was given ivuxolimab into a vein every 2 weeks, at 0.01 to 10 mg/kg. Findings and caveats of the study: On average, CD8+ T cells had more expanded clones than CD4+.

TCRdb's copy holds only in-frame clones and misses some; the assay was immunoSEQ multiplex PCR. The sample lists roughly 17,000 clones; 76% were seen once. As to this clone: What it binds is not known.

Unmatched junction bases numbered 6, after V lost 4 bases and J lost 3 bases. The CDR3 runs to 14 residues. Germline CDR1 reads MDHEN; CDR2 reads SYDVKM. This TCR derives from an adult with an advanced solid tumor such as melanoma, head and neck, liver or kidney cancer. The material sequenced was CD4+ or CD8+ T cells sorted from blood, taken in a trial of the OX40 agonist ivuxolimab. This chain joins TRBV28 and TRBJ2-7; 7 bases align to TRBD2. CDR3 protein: CASSSSGRYYEQYF. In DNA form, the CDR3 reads TGTGCCAGCAGTTCTAGCGGTCGTTACTACGAGCAGTACTTC.